These 23 T cell receptor beta chains originate from one sample sequenced in a study of response to subunit inactivated influenza vaccine. TCRdb fed the RT-PCR reads into MiXCR, producing one record per CDR3 protein. The sample carries 500,000 to 600,000 distinct CDR3 sequences, approximately 10% recorded once. These sequences were also reported in another study, on T cells expressing NK-cell markers. In that study: Researchers built TCR beta cDNA using 5'RACE template switching with UMIs.

The starting material was PBMCs from blood, obtained on the day of vaccination. The receptors come from a man aged 50 to 60 who received an inactivated influenza vaccine.

The V call is TRBV7-6, the J call TRBJ2-2, with 8 bases aligning to TRBD1. From germline, CDR1 is SGHVS and CDR2 FNYEAQ. This CDR3 has 16 residues. Losses at the gene ends were 1 base for V and 2 bases for J; bases not matched to a gene: 3. The DNA for the CDR3 is TGTGCCAGCAGCTTAGTTGCAGGGGGCAACACCGGGGAGCTGTTTTTT. Encoded protein: CASSLVAGGNTGELFF.

This clonotype was detected a few times. The V call is TRBV12-3 or TRBV12-4, the J call TRBJ2-5; 10 positions match TRBD1. V was clipped by 5 bases and J by 5 bases; unmatched bases: 2. This CDR3 contains 13 residues. Here the CDR3 reads CASSRGQGETQYF. Here the CDR3 DNA reads TGTGCCAGCAGTCGGGGACAGGGGGAGACCCAGTACTTC.

This clonotype was seen only a few times. The chain recombines TRBV7-2 with TRBJ1-2; no definite D call. The germline V gene encodes CDR1 SGHTA and CDR2 FQGNSA. V was clipped by 4 bases and J by 4 bases, with 16 bases between them. This CDR3 spans 15 amino acids. The CDR3 region is CASSSFSQASYGYTF. CDR3 coding DNA: TGTGCCAGCAGCTCATTTAGTCAGGCGAGCTATGGCTACACCTTC.

The V gene is TRBV6-8, the J gene TRBJ2-3; 11 bases map to TRBD1. The CDR3 extends over 16 amino acids. Per the germline V gene, CDR1 is MNHGY and CDR2 is SAAAGT. V gave up 6 bases and J gave up 4 bases; unmatched junction bases: 9. DNA for the CDR3: TGTGCCAGCAGACGCCGACGGGACAGGGGGGCAGATACGCAGTATTTT. This sequence encodes CASRRRRDRGADTQYF.

V usage is TRBV12-3 or TRBV12-4 and J usage is TRBJ2-2; 13 nucleotides agree with TRBD2. This CDR3 has 16 residues. Trimming cost V 6 bases and J 5 bases; bases outside gene matches: 6. This CDR3 reads CASSLTSGGPTGELFF. CDR3 coding DNA: TGTGCCAGCAGCCTGACTAGCGGGGGGCCTACCGGGGAGCTGTTTTTT.

For the CDR3, the DNA is TGTGCCAGCAGCCTGCAGCGCAATCAGCCCCAGCATTTT. It specifies CASSLQRNQPQHF. The chain couples TRBV7-2 to TRBJ1-5; D gene ambiguous. Trimming took 5 bases from V and 2 from J, leaving 7 bases between them. The CDR3 is 13 residues long. From germline, CDR1 is SGHTA and CDR2 FQGNSA.

There are a few counts of this clonotype. J is TRBJ2-3 and V is TRBV7-8; 7 nucleotides align to TRBD2. Germline-derived CDR1 and CDR2 are SGHVS and FQNEAQ. The CDR3 loop spans 15 amino acids. The junction had 10 bases not matched to a gene; V was cut back by 2 bases and J by 8 bases. The CDR3 loop reads CASSLLGGGFGTQYF. The CDR3 nucleotides read TGTGCCAGCAGCTTACTGGGGGGGGGTTTCGGTACGCAGTATTTT.

This clonotype has a handful of counts. The rearrangement uses TRBV7-6 and TRBJ2-1; D perhaps matches TRBD1 (7 bases). The CDR3 spans 13 residues. Germline V gene sequence: CDR1 SGHVS, CDR2 FNYEAQ. V dropped 3 bases and J dropped 10 bases, with 13 bases sitting between them. CDR3 sequence reads: CASSLRDSQEQFF. CDR3 coding DNA: TGTGCCAGCAGCTTGCGGGACAGCCAGGAGCAGTTCTTC.

The sample holds a few counts of this clonotype. The V gene is TRBV7-9, the J gene TRBJ1-1; 7 bases agree with TRBD1. V shed 5 bases, J shed 1 base, and the junction held 4 bases outside the gene matches. Germline CDR1 is SEHNR and CDR2 is FQNEAQ (reference sequence). The CDR3 has 14 residues. The CDR3 DNA is TGTGCCAGCAGCATACACAGGGGGAACACTGAAGCTTTCTTT. Translation: CASSIHRGNTEAFF.

The chain joins TRBV29-1 to TRBJ2-5, with 9 positions matching TRBD2. CDR3 length: 18 residues. Germline V gene lookup returns CDR1 SQVTM and CDR2 ANQGSEA. V lost 1 base to trimming and J lost 1 base; unmatched junction nucleotides: 13. The CDR3 DNA reads as TGCAGCGTTGAAGGATTGGGGCCTGGCGGGAGGGGCCAAGAGACCCAGTACTTC. As protein: CSVEGLGPGGRGQETQYF.

The sample holds a few counts of this clonotype. V usage is TRBV5-1 and J usage is TRBJ1-2, with 8 bases identical to TRBD1. The V and J ends lost 0 bases and 8 bases, in that order; junction bases with no gene match: 12. This CDR3 is 16 amino acids long. The germline gives CDR1 SGHRS, CDR2 YFSETQ. CDR3 DNA sequence: TGCGCCAGCAGCTTGGGACCAGGGGGCGCATCCGACGGCTACACCTTC. Protein sequence: CASSLGPGGASDGYTF.

The chain combines TRBV12-3 or TRBV12-4 with TRBJ2-7; 9 bases match TRBD1. Germline trimming cut 6 bases from V and 6 bases from J; bases unmatched to any gene: 12. The CDR3 totals 15 residues. CDR3 in amino acids: CASSLYGTGSGEQYF. CDR3 coding DNA: TGTGCCAGCAGCCTATACGGGACAGGGTCCGGCGAGCAGTACTTC.

In this sample, this clonotype turned up a few times. The chain employs TRBV3-1 and TRBJ1-4; tentatively, D is TRBD1 (5 bases). In germline, CDR1 is LGHDT, CDR2 YNNKEL (reference sequence). V gave up 3 bases and J gave up 4 bases, with 9 bases separating them. The CDR3 runs to 14 residues. CDR3: CASSHPQDNEKLFF. The CDR3 DNA reads as TGTGCCAGCAGCCACCCACAGGATAATGAAAAACTGTTTTTT.

The V call is TRBV28, the J call TRBJ2-5; D ambiguous. With 5 bases removed from V and 1 base from J, the gap between germline ends came to 11 bases. The CDR3 loop spans 14 amino acids. Germline V CDR1 and CDR2: MDHEN, SYDVKM. CDR3 sequence reads: CASSLRSLQETQYF. The CDR3 DNA reads TGTGCCAGCAGTCTCAGGTCCCTCCAAGAGACCCAGTACTTC.

The chain uses TRBV5-1 and TRBJ2-7, with 9 bases identical to TRBD1. Germline CDR1 and CDR2: SGHRS and YFSETQ. V shed 2 bases, J shed 0 bases, and the junction held 6 bases outside the gene matches. This CDR3 has 16 amino acids. In DNA, the CDR3 is TGCGCCAGCAGCTTCCTTGGACAGGGGAGCTCCTACGAGCAGTACTTC. Translation: CASSFLGQGSSYEQYF.

This rearrangement joins TRBV11-2 to TRBJ1-2; D ambiguous. V shed 2 bases and J shed 0 bases, with 13 bases lying between them. The CDR3 runs to 16 residues. Germline-derived CDR1 and CDR2 are SGHAT and FQNNGV. CDR3 in amino acids: CASSLMVVHPNYGYTF. CDR3 DNA sequence: TGTGCCAGCAGCTTAATGGTTGTGCACCCTAACTATGGCTACACCTTC.

This CDR3 is CASRGGQGVYGYTF. The CDR3 DNA sequence: TGTGCCAGCAGAGGAGGACAGGGCGTCTATGGCTACACCTTC. The chain joins TRBV2 to TRBJ1-2, with 8 bases aligning to TRBD1. The length of the CDR3 is 14 residues. Germline V lookup: CDR1 SNHLY, CDR2 FYNNEI. Trimming cost V 6 bases and J 4 bases; bases outside gene matches: 7.

This clonotype has a handful of counts. The genes are TRBV6-2 or TRBV6-3 and TRBJ2-5, with 8 bases aligning to TRBD1. Germline CDR1 is MNHEY and CDR2 is SVGEGT. This CDR3 contains 15 residues. V trimming: 5 bases; J trimming: 5 bases; junction bases outside the gene matches: 10. DNA of the CDR3: TGTGCCAGCAGTGGCCAGGGGGCCAGCAGGGAGACCCAGTACTTC. It yields the protein CASSGQGASRETQYF.

This chain joins TRBV20-1 and TRBJ2-4, with D perhaps matching TRBD1 (6 bases). Germline CDR1 is DFQATT and CDR2 is SNEGSKA (reference sequence). The CDR3 loop spans 15 amino acids. V was shortened by 3 bases and J by 4 bases, with 16 bases between the two germline ends. The CDR3 bases are TGCAGTGCTAGGGGGCTACAGGGTTCAAAAAACATTCAGTACTTC. Its protein product is CSARGLQGSKNIQYF.

This clonotype was found many times. This chain connects TRBV12-3 or TRBV12-4 to TRBJ2-1, with D uncertain. This CDR3 has 12 amino acids. V was clipped by 5 bases and J by 9 bases, with 11 bases between them. The CDR3 DNA sequence: TGTGCCAGCAGTCCCTACGTGCCTGAGCAGTTCTTC. Translating gives CASSPYVPEQFF.

This chain joins TRBV7-2 and TRBJ2-1; the match to TRBD1 covers 8 bases. V dropped 5 bases and J dropped 5; count of bases not matched to a gene: 5. Per the germline V gene, CDR1 is SGHTA and CDR2 is FQGNSA. The CDR3 totals 14 residues. The CDR3 spells CASSAGQVDNEQFF. The CDR3, as DNA: TGTGCCAGCAGCGCGGGACAGGTAGACAATGAGCAGTTCTTC.

This clonotype was seen many times. The rearrangement links TRBV5-1 to TRBJ2-7; 10 bases line up with TRBD2. Losses at the gene ends were 0 bases for V and 5 bases for J; bases not matched to a gene: 11. CDR1 and CDR2 (germline): SGHRS, YFSETQ. The CDR3 covers 17 residues. The CDR3 spells CASSLGSGLAGADEQYF. CDR3 sequence (DNA): TGCGCCAGCAGCTTGGGAAGTGGTCTAGCGGGAGCGGACGAGCAGTACTTC.

The chain links TRBV6-2 or TRBV6-3 to TRBJ2-2, with 9 bases identical to TRBD1. Germline V gives CDR1 MNHEY, CDR2 SVGEGT. V lost 6 bases and J lost 6; bases outside the gene matches: 5. The CDR3 contains 14 residues. CDR3: CASRRTGESGELFF. Written as DNA, the CDR3 is TGTGCCAGCAGAAGGACAGGGGAATCCGGGGAGCTGTTTTTT.